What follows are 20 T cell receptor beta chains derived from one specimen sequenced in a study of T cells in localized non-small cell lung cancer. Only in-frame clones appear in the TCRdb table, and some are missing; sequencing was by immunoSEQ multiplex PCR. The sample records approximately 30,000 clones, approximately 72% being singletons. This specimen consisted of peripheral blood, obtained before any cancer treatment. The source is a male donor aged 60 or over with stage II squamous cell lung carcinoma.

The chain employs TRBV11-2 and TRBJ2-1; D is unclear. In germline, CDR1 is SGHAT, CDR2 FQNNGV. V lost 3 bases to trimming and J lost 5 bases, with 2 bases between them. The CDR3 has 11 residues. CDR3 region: CASSFHNEQFF. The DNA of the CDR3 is TGTGCCAGCAGCTTTCACAATGAGCAGTTCTTC.

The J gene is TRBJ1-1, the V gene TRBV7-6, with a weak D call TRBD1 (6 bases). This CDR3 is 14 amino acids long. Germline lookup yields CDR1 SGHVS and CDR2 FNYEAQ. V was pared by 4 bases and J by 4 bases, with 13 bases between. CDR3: CASSSEQGSTEAFF. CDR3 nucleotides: TGTGCCAGCAGCTCAGAACAGGGAAGCACTGAAGCTTTCTTT.

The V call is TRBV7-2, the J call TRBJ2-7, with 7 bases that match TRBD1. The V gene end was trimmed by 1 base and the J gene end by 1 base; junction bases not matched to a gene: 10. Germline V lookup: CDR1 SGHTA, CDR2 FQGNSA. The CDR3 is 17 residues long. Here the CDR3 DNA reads TGTGCCAGCAGCTTAGGAATCAGACAGGGTGGGTCCTACGAGCAGTACTTC. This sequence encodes CASSLGIRQGGSYEQYF.

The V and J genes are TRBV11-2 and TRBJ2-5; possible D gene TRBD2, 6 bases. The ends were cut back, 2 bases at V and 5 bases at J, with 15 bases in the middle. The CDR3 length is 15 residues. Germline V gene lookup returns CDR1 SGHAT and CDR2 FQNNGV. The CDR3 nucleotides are TGTGCCAGCAGCTTATCAGACAGTCGGGGGGAGACCCAGTACTTC. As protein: CASSLSDSRGETQYF. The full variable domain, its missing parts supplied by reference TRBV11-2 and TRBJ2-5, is EAGVAQSPRYKIIEKRQSVAFWCNPISGHATLYWYQQILGQGPKLLIQFQNNGVVDDSQLPKDRFSAERLKGVDSTLKIQPAKLEDSAVYLCASSLSDSRGETQYFGPGTRLLVL.

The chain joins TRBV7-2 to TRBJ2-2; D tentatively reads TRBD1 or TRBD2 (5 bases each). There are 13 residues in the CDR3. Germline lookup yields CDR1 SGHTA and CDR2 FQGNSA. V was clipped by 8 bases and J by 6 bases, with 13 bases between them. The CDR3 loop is CASGTWGSGELFF. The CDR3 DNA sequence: TGTGCCAGCGGGACCTGGGGGTCCGGGGAGCTGTTTTTT.

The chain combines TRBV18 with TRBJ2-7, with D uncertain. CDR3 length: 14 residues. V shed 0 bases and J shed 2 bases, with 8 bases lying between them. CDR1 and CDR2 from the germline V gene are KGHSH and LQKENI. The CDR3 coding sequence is TGTGCCAGCTCACCACCGGGTTTACCCTACGAGCAGTACTTC. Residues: CASSPPGLPYEQYF.

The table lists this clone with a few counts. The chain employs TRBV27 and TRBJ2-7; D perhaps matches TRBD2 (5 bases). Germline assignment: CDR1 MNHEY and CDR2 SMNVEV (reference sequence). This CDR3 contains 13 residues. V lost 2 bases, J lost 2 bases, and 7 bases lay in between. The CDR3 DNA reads TGTGCCAGCAGTTTAGCGGGCCCCTACGAGCAGTACTTC. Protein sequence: CASSLAGPYEQYF.

CDR3 sequence (DNA): TGTGCCAGCAGCCAAGCATCGGGGAACAACTTCTATGGCTACACCTTC. This translates into CASSQASGNNFYGYTF. The chain has TRBV4-2 and TRBJ1-2; D unclear. V was trimmed by 1 base and J by 4 bases, leaving 16 bases between them. The CDR3 runs to 16 residues. Germline V gene sequence: CDR1 LGHNA, CDR2 YNFKEQ.

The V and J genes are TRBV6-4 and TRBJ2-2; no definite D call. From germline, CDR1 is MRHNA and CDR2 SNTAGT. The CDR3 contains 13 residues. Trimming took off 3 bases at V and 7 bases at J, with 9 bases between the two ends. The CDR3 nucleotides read TGTGCCAGCAGTGAAAGGCTTGGCGGGGAGCTGTTTTTT. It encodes CASSERLGGELFF.

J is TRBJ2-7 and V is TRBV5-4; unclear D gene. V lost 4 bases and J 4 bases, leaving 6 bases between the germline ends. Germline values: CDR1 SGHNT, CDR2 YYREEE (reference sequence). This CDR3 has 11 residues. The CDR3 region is CASSDDYEQYF. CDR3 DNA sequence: TGTGCCAGCAGCGACGATTACGAGCAGTACTTC.

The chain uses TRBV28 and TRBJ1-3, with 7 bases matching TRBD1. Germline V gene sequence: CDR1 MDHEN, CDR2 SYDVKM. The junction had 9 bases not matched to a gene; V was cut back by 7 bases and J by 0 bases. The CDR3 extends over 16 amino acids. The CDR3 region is CASTNPGGNSGNTIYF. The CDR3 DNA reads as TGTGCCAGCACCAACCCAGGGGGGAACTCTGGAAACACCATATATTTT. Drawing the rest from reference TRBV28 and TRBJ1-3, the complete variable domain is DVKVTQSSRYLVKRTGEKVFLECVQDMDHENMFWYRQDPGLGLRLIYFSYDVKMKEKGDIPEGYSVSREKKERFSLILESASTNQTSMYLCASTNPGGNSGNTIYFGEGSWLTVV.

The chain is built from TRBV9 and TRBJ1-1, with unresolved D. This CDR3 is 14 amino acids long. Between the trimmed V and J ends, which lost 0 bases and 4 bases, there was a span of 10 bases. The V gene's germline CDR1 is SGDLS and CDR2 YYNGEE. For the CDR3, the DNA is TGTGCCAGCAGCGTAGCGGGTGAGGGCACTGAAGCTTTCTTT. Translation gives CASSVAGEGTEAFF.

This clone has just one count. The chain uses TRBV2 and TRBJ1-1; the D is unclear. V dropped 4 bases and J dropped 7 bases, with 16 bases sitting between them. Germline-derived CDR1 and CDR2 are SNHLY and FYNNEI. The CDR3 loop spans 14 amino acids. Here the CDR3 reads CASSVLGQLSEAFF. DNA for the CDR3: TGTGCCAGCAGTGTCTTAGGGCAACTCAGTGAAGCTTTCTTT. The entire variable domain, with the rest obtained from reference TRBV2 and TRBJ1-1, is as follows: EPEVTQTPSHQVTQMGQEVILRCVPISNHLYFYWYRQILGQKVEFLVSFYNNEISEKSEIFDDQFSVERPDGSNFTLKIRSTKLEDSAMYFCASSVLGQLSEAFFGQGTRLTVV.

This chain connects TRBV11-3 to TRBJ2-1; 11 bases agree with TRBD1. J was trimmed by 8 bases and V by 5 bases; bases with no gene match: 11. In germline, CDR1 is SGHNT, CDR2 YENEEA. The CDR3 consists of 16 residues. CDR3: CASSLGQGGPVDEQFF. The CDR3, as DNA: TGTGCCAGCAGCCTGGGACAGGGGGGTCCTGTGGATGAGCAGTTCTTC.

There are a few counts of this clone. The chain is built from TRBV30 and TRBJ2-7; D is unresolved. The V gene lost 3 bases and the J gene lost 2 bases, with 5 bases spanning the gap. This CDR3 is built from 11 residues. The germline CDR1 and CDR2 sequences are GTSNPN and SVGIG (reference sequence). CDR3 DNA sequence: TGTGCCTGGAGAGGGACCTACGAGCAGTACTTC. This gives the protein CAWRGTYEQYF.

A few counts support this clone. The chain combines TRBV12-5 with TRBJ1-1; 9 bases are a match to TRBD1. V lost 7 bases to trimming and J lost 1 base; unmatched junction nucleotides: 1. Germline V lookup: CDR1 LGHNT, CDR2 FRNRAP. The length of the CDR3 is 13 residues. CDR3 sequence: CASAGQGNTEAFF. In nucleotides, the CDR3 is TGTGCTAGTGCGGGACAGGGGAACACTGAAGCTTTCTTT.

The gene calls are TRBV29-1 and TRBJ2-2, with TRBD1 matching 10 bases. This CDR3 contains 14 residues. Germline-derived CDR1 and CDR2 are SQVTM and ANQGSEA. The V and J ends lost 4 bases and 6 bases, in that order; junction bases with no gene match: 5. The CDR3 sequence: CSVGTGGRAGELFF. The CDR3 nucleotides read TGCAGCGTTGGGACAGGGGGAAGGGCCGGGGAGCTGTTTTTT.

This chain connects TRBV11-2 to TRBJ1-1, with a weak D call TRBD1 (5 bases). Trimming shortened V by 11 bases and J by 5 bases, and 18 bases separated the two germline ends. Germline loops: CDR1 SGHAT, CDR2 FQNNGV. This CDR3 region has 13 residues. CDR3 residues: CASRDQGGTEAFF. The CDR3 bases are TGTGCCTCCCGGGACCAGGGAGGAACTGAAGCTTTCTTT.

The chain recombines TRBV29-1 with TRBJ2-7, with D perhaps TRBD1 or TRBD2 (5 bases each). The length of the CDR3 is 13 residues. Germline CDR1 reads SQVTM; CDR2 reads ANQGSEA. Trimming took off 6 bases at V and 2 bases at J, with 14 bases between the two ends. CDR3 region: CSVFPGPAYEQYF. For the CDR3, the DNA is TGCAGCGTATTCCCGGGGCCTGCCTACGAGCAGTACTTC.

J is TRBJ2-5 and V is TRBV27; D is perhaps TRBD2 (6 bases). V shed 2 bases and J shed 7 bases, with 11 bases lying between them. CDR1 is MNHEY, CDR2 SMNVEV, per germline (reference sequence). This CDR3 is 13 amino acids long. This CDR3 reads CASSLDPGGTQYF. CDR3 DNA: TGTGCCAGCAGTTTAGACCCCGGGGGGACCCAGTACTTC.